This TCR beta chain was captured by sequencing in a study of memory CD4+ T cells and cytomegalovirus serostatus. Study as a whole: Healthy Belgian adult donors included under ten CMV-positive and 24 CMV-negative people.

Single viable CD3+CD4+CD8-CD45RO+ cells were sorted as the memory CD4+ T cells. Serostatus was set by detecting CMV pp150, pp28, p38, p52 IgG. Positive selection with CD4 microbeads enriched total CD4+ T cells. This CDR3 is built from 15 residues. V was clipped by 1 base and J by 7 bases; unmatched bases: 12. Germline loops: CDR1 GTSNPN, CDR2 SVGIG (reference sequence). The protocol was immunoSEQ multiplex PCR, while the TCRdb copy is restricted to in-frame clones and leaves out a portion. The sample lists 45,000 to 60,000 clones; around four fifths were seen once. The chain links TRBV30 to TRBJ2-7, with 8 bases that match TRBD1. What was sequenced was memory CD4+ T cells from blood. This receptor was taken from an adult in good health and CMV-seropositive. CDR3 nucleotide sequence: TGTGCCTGGAGTGGACTTAAGGACAGGGTAAAAGAGCAGTACTTC. It yields the protein CAWSGLKDRVKEQYF.